The present TCR beta chain was sequenced within a study of shared clonotypes between healthy human individuals. General observations from the study: Rarefaction curves obtained for sorted subsets showed sequencing incomplete despite large depth. Some naive CD4 clonotypes, about 5%, turned up in common across several donors. It was the non-shared clonotypes that had lower generation probabilities than clonotypes shared by all four donors.

V was pared by 7 bases and J by 8 bases, with 14 bases of the junction left unmatched. CDR1 LNHDA and CDR2 SQIVND come from the germline V gene (reference sequence). This CDR3 comprises 16 residues. Authors' data handling: ImmunoSEQ output lacked quality scores and full-length reads, limiting matched filtering. TCRdb's copy holds only in-frame clones and misses some; the assay was immunoSEQ multiplex PCR. For V, J and clone size, that table is used; D and trimming come from the DNA. The sample has some 2,100,000 clones, roughly 91% seen once; the top ten hold 1.7%. Comments on this clone: What it binds is not known.

CD45RO-negative, CCR7-selected cells formed the naive CD8 fraction, which excluded terminally differentiated effector memory CD45RA+ cells. The sequencing sample was made of naive CD8+ T cells from PBMCs. The sequence came from a man younger than 30 in good health. Some clones in this sample may be carry-over from other donors' samples. The chain couples TRBV19 to TRBJ2-1; TRBD2 matches at 10 bases. The CDR3 spells CASTQDPLAGGDEQFF. The CDR3 nucleotides read TGTGCCAGTACCCAAGACCCCTTAGCGGGAGGAGATGAGCAGTTCTTC.